Each of the 29 T cell receptor beta chains below was sequenced from the same sample in a study of vaccination effects on CD4 cells after COVID-19. These TCRs are of unknown antigen specificity. The repertoire was sequenced with immunoSEQ multiplex PCR; TCRdb's copy has only in-frame clones and lacks some. The table has 35,000 to 55,000 clones, around 76% seen once. A roughly ten-day culture period preceded the isolation of CD4+ T cells. Their SARS-CoV-2 infection, verified by PCR, occurred between March and December 2020. Each participant received a vaccine that was either BNT162b2 or mRNA-1273, given as two doses. This specimen was CD4+ T cells from PBMCs cultured without peptide, taken after COVID-19 vaccination. The receptors were gathered from a human donor who had a prior SARS-CoV-2 infection.

For the CDR3, the DNA is TGTGCCAGCAGTAGGACAGGAGCAAATCAGCCCCAGCATTTT. It yields the protein CASSRTGANQPQHF. The chain recombines TRBV9 with TRBJ1-5; TRBD1 agrees at 7 bases. The germline CDR1 and CDR2 sequences are SGDLS and YYNGEE. The ends lost 5 bases at V and 4 bases at J; junction bases unmatched: 6. This CDR3 contains 14 residues.

This chain's CDR3 is CASSPDTTSGGYTF. The CDR3 coding sequence is TGTGCCAGCTCCCCAGACACCACCAGTGGAGGCTACACCTTC. The chain is built from TRBV11-2 and TRBJ1-2; D unclear. V gave up 8 bases and J gave up 8 bases, with 21 bases separating them. The CDR3 has 14 amino acids. Germline V lookup: CDR1 SGHAT, CDR2 FQNNGV. Together with reference TRBV11-2 and TRBJ1-2, the CDR3 gives the full variable domain: EAGVAQSPRYKIIEKRQSVAFWCNPISGHATLYWYQQILGQGPKLLIQFQNNGVVDDSQLPKDRFSAERLKGVDSTLKIQPAKLEDSAVYLCASSPDTTSGGYTFGSGTRLTVV.

There are a few counts of this clone. CDR3 sequence reads: CASSPGGLGVSPLHF. The CDR3 DNA follows: TGTGCCAGCAGCCCGGGGGGACTAGGGGTGTCACCCCTCCACTTT. V usage is TRBV7-6 and J usage is TRBJ1-6, with D maybe TRBD1 (5 bases). Germline V gene data show CDR1 as SGHVS and CDR2 as FNYEAQ. Trimming removed 5 bases at V and 10 bases at J, with 18 bases between. This CDR3 has 15 residues.

The V and J genes are TRBV7-2 and TRBJ1-3; 8 bases line up with TRBD1. Germline V CDR1 and CDR2: SGHTA, FQGNSA. The CDR3 runs 16 residues. Trimming took 1 base from V and 8 from J; bases not matched to a gene: 10. The CDR3 region has the DNA TGTGCCAGCAGCTTAGGTGACAGGGGACGGGCGGACACCATATATTTT. Protein product: CASSLGDRGRADTIYF.

V usage is TRBV7-2 and J usage is TRBJ2-2; D unclear. CDR1 and CDR2 (germline): SGHTA, FQGNSA. V was pared by 2 bases and J by 4 bases, with 5 bases between. There are 13 residues in the CDR3. In DNA form, the CDR3 reads TGTGCCAGCAGCTTAACGGCCACCGGGGAGCTGTTTTTT. Translated: CASSLTATGELFF.

The chain links TRBV9 to TRBJ2-6; D may be TRBD2 (6 bases). In germline, CDR1 is SGDLS, CDR2 YYNGEE. Trimming took off 3 bases at V and 0 bases at J, with 7 bases between the two ends. This CDR3 is built from 15 residues. Written as DNA, the CDR3 is TGTGCCAGCAGCGGGGGGGACTCTGGGGCCAACGTCCTGACTTTC. It specifies CASSGGDSGANVLTF. The complete variable domain, with remaining parts taken from reference TRBV9 and TRBJ2-6, reads DSGVTQTPKHLITATGQRVTLRCSPRSGDLSVYWYQQSLDQGLQFLIQYYNGEERAKGNILERFSAQQFPDLHSELNLSSLELGDSALYFCASSGGDSGANVLTFGAGSRLTVL.

CDR3 DNA: TGTGCCAATACGGACAGATCATCCTATGGCTACACCTTC. Translated, it gives CANTDRSSYGYTF. The V call is TRBV13, the J call TRBJ1-2; tentatively, D is TRBD1 (6 bases). The germline gives CDR1 PRHDT, CDR2 FYEKMQ (reference sequence). The CDR3 is 13 residues long. V was pared by 10 bases and J by 4 bases, with 16 bases between.

This clone was detected only once. The chain recombines TRBV21-1 with TRBJ2-3; the D call TRBD1 from the table was never checked on the DNA. TRBV21-1 is a listed pseudogene. The CDR3 covers 22 residues. The CDR3: CASSTPPGQYSNHPPRTDTQYF. As DNA, the CDR3 is TGTGCCAGCAGCACCCCCCCGGGACAGTACTCGAACCATCCACCCCGGACAGATACGCAGTATTTT.

This clone was counted between two and nine times. This chain connects TRBV2 to TRBJ2-5; no clear D gene. The CDR3 loop spans 12 amino acids. Germline V gene lookup returns CDR1 SNHLY and CDR2 FYNNEI. V lost 6 bases, J lost 0 bases, and 5 bases lay in between. The CDR3 DNA is TGTGCCAGCAGACAGTACCAAGAGACCCAGTACTTC. The encoded protein is CASRQYQETQYF.

CDR3 DNA: TGTGCCAGCAGCCTGGGACTAGCAGGCGATACGCAGTATTTT. This translates into CASSLGLAGDTQYF. V usage is TRBV7-9 and J usage is TRBJ2-3, with 9 bases aligning to TRBD2. CDR3 length equals 14 residues. Looked up from germline, CDR1 is SEHNR and CDR2 is FQNEAQ (reference sequence). The trim removed 5 bases at V and 6 bases at J, leaving 6 bases unmatched.

This chain joins TRBV7-6 and TRBJ2-1, with 11 bases identical to TRBD2. The V segment lost 5 bases and the J segment 6 bases; nucleotides outside the gene matches: 6. Germline CDR1 reads SGHVS; CDR2 reads FNYEAQ. The CDR3 consists of 15 residues. The CDR3 DNA sequence: TGTGCCAGCAGCCGGGGACTAGCGGACCTCAATGAGCAGTTCTTC. Its translation is CASSRGLADLNEQFF.

The chain couples TRBV19 to TRBJ2-2, with a possible D match to TRBD1 (5 bases). The CDR3 extends over 14 amino acids. Germline V CDR1 and CDR2: LNHDA, SQIVND (reference sequence). The V gene lost 3 bases and the J gene lost 4 bases, with 9 bases spanning the gap. The CDR3: CASSIRQFTGELFF. In DNA form, the CDR3 reads TGTGCCAGTAGTATTAGACAGTTCACCGGGGAGCTGTTTTTT.

This clone was observed a few times. The chain combines TRBV5-1 with TRBJ2-7; D is possibly TRBD2 (6 bases). This CDR3 comprises 14 residues. Trimming cost V 2 bases and J 0 bases, with 9 bases left between them. The germline gives CDR1 SGHRS, CDR2 YFSETQ. CDR3 sequence reads: CASSFRETSYEQYF. The CDR3 DNA sequence: TGCGCCAGCAGCTTCCGGGAGACCTCCTACGAGCAGTACTTC.

The V and J genes are TRBV5-1 and TRBJ1-1; 9 bases agree with TRBD1. The germline gives CDR1 SGHRS, CDR2 YFSETQ. V lost 3 bases, J lost 4 bases, and 4 bases stayed unmatched. CDR3 length equals 14 residues. The DNA for the CDR3 is TGCGCCAGCAGCTCCTCGACAGGGGGCACTGAAGCTTTCTTT. Translating gives CASSSSTGGTEAFF. Using reference TRBV5-1 and TRBJ1-1 for the parts outside the CDR3, the full variable domain is KAGVTQTPRYLIKTRGQQVTLSCSPISGHRSVSWYQQTPGQGLQFLFEYFSETQRNKGNFPGRFSGRQFSNSRSEMNVSTLELGDSALYLCASSSSTGGTEAFFGQGTRLTVV.

The V and J genes are TRBV9 and TRBJ2-3, with 10 bases fitting TRBD2. The CDR3 consists of 21 residues. Germline V gene sequence: CDR1 SGDLS, CDR2 YYNGEE. The trim removed 0 bases at V and 5 bases at J, leaving 21 bases unmatched. CDR3 amino acids: CASSVGTLGWLAGVRGDTQYF. DNA of the CDR3: TGTGCCAGCAGCGTAGGGACGCTAGGGTGGCTAGCGGGAGTTAGGGGAGATACGCAGTATTTT.

The CDR3: CASSRGQGNEKLFF. The CDR3 DNA reads TGTGCCAGCAGTCGAGGACAGGGCAATGAAAAACTGTTTTTT. V is TRBV11-3 and J is TRBJ1-4, with 8 positions matching TRBD1. CDR3 length: 14 amino acids. Germline V gives CDR1 SGHNT, CDR2 YENEEA. Trimming took 6 bases from V and 5 from J; bases not matched to a gene: 5.

This clone was found once. This chain uses TRBV19 with TRBJ2-3; TRBD2 agrees at 10 bases. The CDR3 consists of 16 residues. Germline loops: CDR1 LNHDA, CDR2 SQIVND (reference sequence). The V and J ends lost 2 bases and 0 bases, in that order; junction bases with no gene match: 2. CDR3 residues: CASSIYSGGSTDTQYF. The CDR3 coding sequence is TGTGCCAGTAGTATATATAGCGGGGGGAGCACAGATACGCAGTATTTT.

The chain has TRBV5-1 and TRBJ2-2; no reliable D call. Germline CDR1 SGHRS, CDR2 YFSETQ. The CDR3 is made up of 14 amino acids. Trimming cost V 7 bases and J 3 bases, with 13 bases left between them. CDR3: CASRAQTDTGELFF. CDR3 DNA: TGCGCCAGCCGAGCTCAAACCGACACCGGGGAGCTGTTTTTT.

The genes are TRBV7-9 and TRBJ2-1; 9 bases are shared with TRBD1. Germline V lookup: CDR1 SEHNR, CDR2 FQNEAQ (reference sequence). The CDR3 loop spans 15 amino acids. J was trimmed by 8 bases and V by 5 bases; bases with no gene match: 10. The CDR3 loop is CASSPRQGVFYEQFF. The CDR3 region has the DNA TGTGCCAGCAGCCCCCGACAGGGGGTGTTCTATGAGCAGTTCTTC.

This clone has more than one count but fewer than ten. The chain couples TRBV7-2 to TRBJ2-3, with D possibly TRBD1 on 5 matching bases. Germline V CDR1 and CDR2: SGHTA, FQGNSA. The CDR3 runs to 13 residues. Trimming pared 5 bases from V and 7 bases from J, leaving 13 bases between. CDR3 bases: TGTGCCAGCAGCCCAGGGCGTGATAATACGCAGTATTTT. Amino acid sequence: CASSPGRDNTQYF.

V is TRBV9 and J is TRBJ2-3; maybe TRBD2 (5 bases). With 0 bases removed from V and 4 bases from J, the gap between germline ends came to 9 bases. The germline CDR1 and CDR2 sequences are SGDLS and YYNGEE. The CDR3 has 14 residues. CDR3 DNA sequence: TGTGCCAGCAGCGTAGGTGGGAGCTCAGATACGCAGTATTTT. Translation: CASSVGGSSDTQYF.

The J gene is TRBJ2-7, the V gene TRBV2, with D unresolved. The germline V gene encodes CDR1 SNHLY and CDR2 FYNNEI. Deletions cut 8 bases from V and 2 bases from J, with 10 bases between. This CDR3 has 12 amino acids. CDR3 in amino acids: CASQTSPYEQYF. CDR3 nucleotides: TGTGCCAGCCAGACTTCCCCCTACGAGCAGTACTTC. The full variable domain, completed using reference TRBV2 and TRBJ2-7, is EPEVTQTPSHQVTQMGQEVILRCVPISNHLYFYWYRQILGQKVEFLVSFYNNEISEKSEIFDDQFSVERPDGSNFTLKIRSTKLEDSAMYFCASQTSPYEQYFGPGTRLTVT.

This chain connects TRBV30 to TRBJ2-5; no definite D call. This CDR3 spans 13 amino acids. The V end was cut by 0 bases, the J end by 4 bases, with 9 bases between. Germline assignment: CDR1 GTSNPN and CDR2 SVGIG (reference sequence). The CDR3 here is CAWSVRRGETQYF. CDR3 nucleotide sequence: TGTGCCTGGAGTGTACGGAGAGGAGAGACCCAGTACTTC. The full variable domain, its missing parts supplied by reference TRBV30 and TRBJ2-5, is SQTIHQWPATLVQPVGSPLSLECTVEGTSNPNLYWYRQAAGRGLQLLFYSVGIGQISSEVPQNLSASRPQDRQFILSSKKLLLSDSGFYLCAWSVRRGETQYFGPGTRLLVL.

The chain couples TRBV18 to TRBJ2-7; no definite D call. CDR1 is KGHSH and CDR2 is LQKENI in the germline V gene. The CDR3 is made up of 13 amino acids. V shed 0 bases and J shed 6 bases, with 9 bases lying between them. CDR3 bases: TGTGCCAGCTCACCACCGGGATCCCGCGAGCAGTACTTC. This translates into CASSPPGSREQYF.

This clone has more than one count but fewer than ten. J is TRBJ2-2 and V is TRBV2; D is uncertain. CDR3 length: 14 residues. Germline-derived CDR1 and CDR2 are SNHLY and FYNNEI. Trimming shortened V by 6 bases and J by 1 base, and 9 bases separated the two germline ends. CDR3 region: CASRARQNTGELFF. In DNA, the CDR3 is TGTGCCAGCAGAGCCCGACAGAACACCGGGGAGCTGTTTTTT.

This chain joins TRBV12-3 or TRBV12-4 and TRBJ2-5; possible D gene TRBD2, 6 bases. Deletions cut 4 bases from V and 2 bases from J, with 8 bases between. The CDR3 has 13 residues. The CDR3 protein is CASSSGDQETQYF. In DNA form, the CDR3 reads TGTGCCAGCAGTTCGGGGGATCAAGAGACCCAGTACTTC.

This rearrangement joins TRBV5-4 to TRBJ2-7; D is undetermined. Germline CDR1 reads SGHNT; CDR2 reads YYREEE (reference sequence). V shed 3 bases and J shed 8 bases, with 30 bases lying between them. This CDR3 is built from 18 residues. DNA of the CDR3: TGTGCCAGCAGCTACCGATTCACTACAGCAAATTCCGAAAGAAAGCAGTACTTC. It codes for CASSYRFTTANSERKQYF.

V is TRBV7-3 and J is TRBJ2-3; 8 bases match TRBD2. J was trimmed by 4 bases and V by 4 bases; bases with no gene match: 7. Germline V gives CDR1 SGHTA, CDR2 FQGTGA. The CDR3 sequence is 15 residues long. Here the CDR3 reads CASSSRAGAADTQYF. In nucleotides, the CDR3 is TGTGCCAGCAGCTCAAGAGCGGGGGCGGCAGATACGCAGTATTTT.

V usage is TRBV5-1 and J usage is TRBJ2-2; 10 bases line up with TRBD2. This CDR3 is built from 17 residues. Germline lookup yields CDR1 SGHRS and CDR2 YFSETQ. Trimming at V came to 2 bases and at J to 4 bases, leaving 8 bases not matched to a gene. The CDR3 bases are TGCGCCAGCAGCTTAACTAGCGGGAATTACCTCACCGGGGAGCTGTTTTTT. Translating gives CASSLTSGNYLTGELFF.